This is a list of T cell receptor beta chains from one sample in a study of CD8+CD57+ T cells in acquired aplastic anemia. Each CDR3 protein gets one entry after TCRdb re-called the reads with MiXCR. The data contain around 170,000 distinct CDR3 sequences, around 45% of them singletons. Material for sequencing was sorted CD4+, CD8+, or CD8+CD57+ T cells (not recorded which) from PBMCs. These receptor sequences come from a human donor in good health. CDR3s include the opening cysteine and the closing phenylalanine or tryptophan. D genes are given only for firm matches. Not every row has a clone size; where given, it reads once, few, many or a size class.

j_gene | abundance | d_gene | v_gene | CDR3aa | CDR3nt
TRBJ2-7 | - | - | TRBV10-3 | CATKQDTYSYEQYF | TGTGCCACCAAGCAGGACACCTACTCCTACGAGCAGTACTTC
TRBJ2-2 | - | - | TRBV10-3 | CAISVSAPGVTGELFF | TGTGCCATCAGTGTGTCCGCCCCAGGGGTCACCGGGGAGCTGTTTTTT
TRBJ1-6 | many | TRBD1 | TRBV11-2 | CASSLGRQGASSPLHF | TGTGCCAGCAGCTTAGGCCGGCAGGGGGCTAGCTCACCCCTCCACTTT
TRBJ2-5 | - | - | TRBV2 | CATRPQGQQETQYF | TGTGCCACCCGACCACAGGGACAACAAGAGACCCAGTACTTC
TRBJ1-1 | few | TRBD1 | TRBV6-2/TRBV6-3 | CASSPYGQGVNTEAFF | TGTGCCAGCAGCCCTTACGGACAGGGGGTGAACACTGAAGCTTTCTTT
TRBJ1-6 | - | - | TRBV9 | CASSLDTDYNSPLHF | TGTGCCAGCAGCTTAGACACGGACTATAATTCACCCCTCCACTTT
TRBJ2-6 | - | - | TRBV11-1 | CASSLFGLAAGANVLTF | TGTGCCAGCAGCTTATTCGGTCTGGCGGCTGGGGCCAACGTCCTGACTTTC
TRBJ2-5 | many | - | TRBV5-6 | CASNDGVSRETQYF | TGTGCCAGCAACGACGGGGTATCGAGGGAGACCCAGTACTTC
TRBJ1-3 | - | - | TRBV2 | CASSPGLHTIYF | TGTGCCAGCAGTCCGGGCTTACACACCATATATTTT
TRBJ1-1 | - | TRBD1 | TRBV20-1 | CSARGQVPTEAFF | TGCAGTGCTAGGGGACAGGTCCCCACTGAAGCTTTCTTT
TRBJ2-6 | many | - | TRBV9 | CASSTLNSGANVLTF | TGTGCCAGCAGCACCCTAAACTCTGGGGCCAACGTCCTGACTTTC
TRBJ2-7 | - | TRBD1 | TRBV25-1 | CASSSRDRASEQYF | TGTGCCAGCAGTTCCCGGGACAGGGCATCCGAGCAGTACTTC
TRBJ2-3 | many | TRBD2 | TRBV6-1 | CASSVAASGRQDSTDTQYF | TGTGCCAGCAGTGTCGCGGCTAGCGGGAGGCAAGACAGCACAGATACGCAGTATTTT
TRBJ2-3 | - | - | TRBV9 | CASSVQGSGADTQYF | TGTGCCAGCAGCGTACAGGGTTCTGGTGCAGATACGCAGTATTTT
TRBJ2-3 | many | TRBD2 | TRBV14 | CASSQVSGLVSTDTQYF | TGTGCCAGCAGCCAGGTTTCAGGACTAGTTTCCACAGATACGCAGTATTTT
TRBJ2-1 | many | - | TRBV20-1 | CSARRQETYNEQFF | TGCAGTGCTAGACGACAGGAGACTTACAATGAGCAGTTCTTC
TRBJ2-3 | once | - | TRBV24-1 | CATSRSGSTDTQYF | TGTGCCACCAGTCGGTCTGGCAGCACAGATACGCAGTATTTT
TRBJ1-2 | many | TRBD1 | TRBV4-1 | CASSLRDRDYGYTF | TGCGCCAGCAGCCTCCGGGACAGGGACTATGGCTACACCTTC
TRBJ2-7 | many | - | TRBV10-3 | CATLEGYEQYF | TGTGCCACCCTAGAAGGCTACGAGCAGTACTTC
TRBJ2-1 | - | - | TRBV20-1 | CSARRGEYRHEQFF | TGCAGTGCTAGAAGGGGGGAGTACCGGCATGAGCAGTTCTTC
TRBJ2-7 | - | - | TRBV15 | CATSRGAEGRQYF | TGTGCCACCAGCAGAGGCGCGGAAGGGAGGCAGTACTTC
TRBJ2-3 | - | TRBD1 | TRBV24-1 | CATSDADRGGADTQYF | TGTGCCACCAGTGATGCGGACAGGGGGGGTGCAGATACGCAGTATTTT
TRBJ2-1 | few | - | TRBV2 | CASCDPNYNEQFF | TGTGCCAGCTGCGACCCTAACTACAATGAGCAGTTCTTC
TRBJ2-3 | - | - | TRBV7-8 | CASSLGPNTDTQYF | TGTGCCAGCAGCTTAGGGCCCAACACAGATACGCAGTATTTT
TRBJ2-7 | - | - | TRBV24-1 | CATSDGQVGRYEQYF | TGTGCCACCAGTGATGGACAAGTTGGGCGCTACGAGCAGTACTTC
TRBJ2-5 | many | TRBD2 | TRBV10-3 | CAIGLAGEETQYF | TGTGCCATCGGACTAGCGGGAGAAGAGACCCAGTACTTC
TRBJ2-2 | - | TRBD2 | TRBV19 | CASTRTSGTGELFF | TGTGCCAGTACCCGGACTAGCGGGACCGGGGAGCTGTTTTTT
TRBJ2-3 | - | - | TRBV6-2/TRBV6-3 | CASSYRRSTDTQYF | TGTGCCAGCAGTTACCGCAGGTCCACAGATACGCAGTATTTT
TRBJ1-1 | many | - | TRBV11-2 | CASSLEGSLNTEAFF | TGTGCCAGCAGCTTAGAGGGCAGCTTGAACACTGAAGCTTTCTTT
TRBJ2-7 | - | - | TRBV7-9 | CASSLGTAEQYF | TGTGCCAGCAGCTTGGGGACGGCGGAGCAGTACTTC
TRBJ2-7 | once | TRBD1 | TRBV11-2 | CASSLGPGQGFYEQYF | TGTGCCAGCAGCTTAGGCCCGGGACAGGGGTTCTACGAGCAGTACTTC
TRBJ2-5 | - | - | TRBV5-1 | CASRSQGQETQYF | TGCGCCAGCAGAAGCCAGGGGCAAGAGACCCAGTACTTC
TRBJ2-3 | few | TRBD2 | TRBV24-1 | CATSDSRLAGRTDTQYF | TGTGCCACCAGTGATTCAAGACTAGCGGGTCGCACAGATACGCAGTATTTT
TRBJ2-2 | - | - | TRBV12-3/TRBV12-4 | CASSLEVGRTGELFF | TGTGCCAGCAGTTTAGAAGTGGGCCGGACCGGGGAGCTGTTTTTT
TRBJ2-7 | many | TRBD2 | TRBV6-5 | CASSFGGSGYEQYF | TGTGCCAGCAGTTTCGGCGGGAGTGGTTACGAGCAGTACTTC
TRBJ1-1 | - | - | TRBV12-3/TRBV12-4 | CASNSETKAFF | TGTGCCAGCAATTCCGAAACTAAAGCTTTCTTT